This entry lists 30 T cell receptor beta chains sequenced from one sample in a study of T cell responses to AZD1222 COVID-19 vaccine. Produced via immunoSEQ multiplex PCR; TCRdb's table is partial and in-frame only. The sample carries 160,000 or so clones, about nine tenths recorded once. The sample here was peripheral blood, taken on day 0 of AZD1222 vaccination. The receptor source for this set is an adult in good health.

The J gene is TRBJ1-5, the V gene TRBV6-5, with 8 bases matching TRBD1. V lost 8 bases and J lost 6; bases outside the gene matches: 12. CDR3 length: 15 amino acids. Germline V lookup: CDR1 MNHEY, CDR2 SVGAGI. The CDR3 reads CASCEMTGVGQPQHF. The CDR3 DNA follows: TGTGCCAGCTGCGAAATGACAGGGGTAGGTCAGCCCCAGCATTTT.

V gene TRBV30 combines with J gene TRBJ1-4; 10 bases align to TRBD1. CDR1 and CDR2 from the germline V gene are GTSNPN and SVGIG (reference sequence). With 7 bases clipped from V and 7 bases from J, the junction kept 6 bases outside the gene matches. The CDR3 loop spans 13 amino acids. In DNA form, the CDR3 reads TGTGCCTCCCGCGACAGGGGGCGTGAAAAACTGTTTTTT. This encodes CASRDRGREKLFF.

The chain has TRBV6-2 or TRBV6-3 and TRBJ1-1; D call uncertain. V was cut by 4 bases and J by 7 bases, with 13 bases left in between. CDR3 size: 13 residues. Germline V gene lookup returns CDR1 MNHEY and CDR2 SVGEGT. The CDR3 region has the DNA TGTGCCAGCAGTTCCCCCCTTCAGAGTGAAGCTTTCTTT. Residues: CASSSPLQSEAFF.

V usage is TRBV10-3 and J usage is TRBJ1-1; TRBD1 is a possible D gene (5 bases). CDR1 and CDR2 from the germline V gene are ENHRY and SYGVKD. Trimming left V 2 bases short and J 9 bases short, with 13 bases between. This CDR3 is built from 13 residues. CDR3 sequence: CAISELEGLKAFF. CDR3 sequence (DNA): TGTGCCATCAGTGAGCTGGAGGGGTTAAAAGCTTTCTTT.

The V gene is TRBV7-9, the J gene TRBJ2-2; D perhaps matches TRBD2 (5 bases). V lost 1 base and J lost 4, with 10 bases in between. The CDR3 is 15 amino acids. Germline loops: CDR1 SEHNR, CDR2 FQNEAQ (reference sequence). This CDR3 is CASSLVTGSTGELFF. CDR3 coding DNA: TGTGCCAGCAGCTTAGTTACGGGGAGCACCGGGGAGCTGTTTTTT. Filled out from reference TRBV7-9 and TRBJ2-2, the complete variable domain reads DTGVSQNPRHKITKRGQNVTFRCDPISEHNRLYWYRQTLGQGPEFLTYFQNEAQLEKSRLLSDRFSAERPKGSFSTLEIQRTEQGDSAMYLCASSLVTGSTGELFFGEGSRLTVL.

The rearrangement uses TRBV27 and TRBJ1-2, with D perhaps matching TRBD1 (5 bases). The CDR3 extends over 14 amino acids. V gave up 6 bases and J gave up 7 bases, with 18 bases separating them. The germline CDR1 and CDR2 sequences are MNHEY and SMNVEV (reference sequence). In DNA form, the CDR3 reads TGTGCCAGCAGGGCCTCAGGGCCCAAGGGTGGCTACACCTTC. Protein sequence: CASRASGPKGGYTF.

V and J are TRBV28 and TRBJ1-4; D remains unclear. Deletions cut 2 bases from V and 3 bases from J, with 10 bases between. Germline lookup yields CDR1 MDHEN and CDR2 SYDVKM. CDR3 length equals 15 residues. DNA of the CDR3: TGTGCCAGCAGTTTAGCGGCCGCAGCTAATGAAAAACTGTTTTTT. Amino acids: CASSLAAAANEKLFF.

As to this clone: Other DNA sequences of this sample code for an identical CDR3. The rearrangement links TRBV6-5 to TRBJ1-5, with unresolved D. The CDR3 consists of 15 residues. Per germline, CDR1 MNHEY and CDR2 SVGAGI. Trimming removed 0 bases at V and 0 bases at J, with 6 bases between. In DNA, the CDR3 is TGTGCCAGCAGTTACTCTGCCGGTAGCAATCAGCCCCAGCATTTT. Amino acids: CASSYSAGSNQPQHF.

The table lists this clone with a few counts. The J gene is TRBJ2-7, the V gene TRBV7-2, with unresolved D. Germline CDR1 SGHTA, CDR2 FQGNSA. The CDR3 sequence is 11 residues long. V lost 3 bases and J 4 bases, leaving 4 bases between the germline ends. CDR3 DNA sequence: TGTGCCAGCAGCTTCTATTACGAGCAGTACTTC. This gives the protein CASSFYYEQYF.

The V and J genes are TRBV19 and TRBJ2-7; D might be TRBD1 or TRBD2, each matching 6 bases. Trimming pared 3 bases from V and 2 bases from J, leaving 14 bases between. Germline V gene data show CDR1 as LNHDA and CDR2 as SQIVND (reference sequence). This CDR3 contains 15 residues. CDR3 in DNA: TGTGCCAGTAGTATCGGGGGCTCATTAACCTACGAGCAGTACTTC. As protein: CASSIGGSLTYEQYF. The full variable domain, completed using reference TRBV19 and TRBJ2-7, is DGGITQSPKYLFRKEGQNVTLSCEQNLNHDAMYWYRQDPGQGLRLIYYSQIVNDFQKGDIAEGYSVSREKKESFPLTVTSAQKNPTAFYLCASSIGGSLTYEQYFGPGTRLTVT.

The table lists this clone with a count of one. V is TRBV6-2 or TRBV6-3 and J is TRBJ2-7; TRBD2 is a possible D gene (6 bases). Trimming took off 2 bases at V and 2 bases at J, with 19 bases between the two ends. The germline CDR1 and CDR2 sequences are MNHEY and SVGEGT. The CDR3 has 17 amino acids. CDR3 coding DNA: TGTGCCAGCAGTTACCTGTTTGGGGGGAGCGGCCCCTACGAGCAGTACTTC. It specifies CASSYLFGGSGPYEQYF.

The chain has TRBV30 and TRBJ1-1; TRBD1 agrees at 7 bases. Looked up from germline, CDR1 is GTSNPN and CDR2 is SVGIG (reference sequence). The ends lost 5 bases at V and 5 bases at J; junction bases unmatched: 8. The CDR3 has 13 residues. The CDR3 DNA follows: TGTGCCTGGGGGACCGGGACAGCAACTGAAGCTTTCTTT. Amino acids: CAWGTGTATEAFF.

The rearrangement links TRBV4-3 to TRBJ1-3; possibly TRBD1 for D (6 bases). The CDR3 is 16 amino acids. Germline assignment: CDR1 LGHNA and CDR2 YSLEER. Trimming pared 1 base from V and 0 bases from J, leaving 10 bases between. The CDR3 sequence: CASSQGTDNSGNTIYF. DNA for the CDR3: TGCGCCAGCAGCCAAGGGACAGACAACTCTGGAAACACCATATATTTT.

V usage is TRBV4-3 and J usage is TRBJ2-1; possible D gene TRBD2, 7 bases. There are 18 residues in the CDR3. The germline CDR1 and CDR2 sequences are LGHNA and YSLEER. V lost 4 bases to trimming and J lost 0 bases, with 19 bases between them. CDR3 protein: CASSPEVAGASSYNEQFF. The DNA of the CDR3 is TGCGCCAGCAGCCCCGAGGTTGCGGGGGCGAGCTCCTACAATGAGCAGTTCTTC.

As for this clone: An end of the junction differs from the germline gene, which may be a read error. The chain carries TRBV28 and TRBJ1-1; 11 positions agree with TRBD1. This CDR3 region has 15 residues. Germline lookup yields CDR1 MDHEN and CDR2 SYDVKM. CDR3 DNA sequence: TGTGCCAGCACTTTATGGACAGGGGGCCTCACTGAAGCTTTCTTT. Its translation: CASTLWTGGLTEAFF.

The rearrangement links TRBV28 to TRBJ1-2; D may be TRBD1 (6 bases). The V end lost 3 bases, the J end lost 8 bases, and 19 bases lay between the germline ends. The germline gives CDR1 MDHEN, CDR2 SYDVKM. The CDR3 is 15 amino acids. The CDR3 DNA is TGTGCCAGCAGTTTCCAAGCCCTCGGGGGGCGGGGCTACACCTTC. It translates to CASSFQALGGRGYTF.

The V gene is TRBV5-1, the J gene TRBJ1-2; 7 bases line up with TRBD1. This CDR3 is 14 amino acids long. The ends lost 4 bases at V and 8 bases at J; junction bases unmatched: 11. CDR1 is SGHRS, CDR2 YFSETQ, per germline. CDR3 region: CASSPGTDPSGYTF. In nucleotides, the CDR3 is TGCGCCAGCAGCCCGGGGACAGACCCTTCGGGCTACACCTTC. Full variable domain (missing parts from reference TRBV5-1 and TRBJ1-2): KAGVTQTPRYLIKTRGQQVTLSCSPISGHRSVSWYQQTPGQGLQFLFEYFSETQRNKGNFPGRFSGRQFSNSRSEMNVSTLELGDSALYLCASSPGTDPSGYTFGSGTRLTVV.

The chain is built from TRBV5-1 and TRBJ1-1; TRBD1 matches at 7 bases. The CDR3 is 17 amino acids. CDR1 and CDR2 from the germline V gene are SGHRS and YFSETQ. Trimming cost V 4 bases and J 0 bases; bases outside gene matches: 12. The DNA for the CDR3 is TGCGCCAGCAGCGATATAACTACAGGGGCGCTGAACACTGAAGCTTTCTTT. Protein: CASSDITTGALNTEAFF. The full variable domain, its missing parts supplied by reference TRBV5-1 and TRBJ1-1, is KAGVTQTPRYLIKTRGQQVTLSCSPISGHRSVSWYQQTPGQGLQFLFEYFSETQRNKGNFPGRFSGRQFSNSRSEMNVSTLELGDSALYLCASSDITTGALNTEAFFGQGTRLTVV.

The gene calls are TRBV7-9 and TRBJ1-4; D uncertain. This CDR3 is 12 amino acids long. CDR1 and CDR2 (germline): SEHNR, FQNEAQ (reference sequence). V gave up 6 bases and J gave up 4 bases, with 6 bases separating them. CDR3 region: CASRGFNEKLFF. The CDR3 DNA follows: TGTGCCAGCAGGGGGTTTAATGAAAAACTGTTTTTT. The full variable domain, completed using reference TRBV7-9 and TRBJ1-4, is DTGVSQNPRHKITKRGQNVTFRCDPISEHNRLYWYRQTLGQGPEFLTYFQNEAQLEKSRLLSDRFSAERPKGSFSTLEIQRTEQGDSAMYLCASRGFNEKLFFGSGTQLSVL.

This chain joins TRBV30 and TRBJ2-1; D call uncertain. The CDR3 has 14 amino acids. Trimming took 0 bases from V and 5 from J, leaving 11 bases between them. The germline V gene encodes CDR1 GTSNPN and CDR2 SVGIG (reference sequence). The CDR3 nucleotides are TGTGCCTGGAGTGTACGATTAAATGACAATGAGCAGTTCTTC. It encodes CAWSVRLNDNEQFF.

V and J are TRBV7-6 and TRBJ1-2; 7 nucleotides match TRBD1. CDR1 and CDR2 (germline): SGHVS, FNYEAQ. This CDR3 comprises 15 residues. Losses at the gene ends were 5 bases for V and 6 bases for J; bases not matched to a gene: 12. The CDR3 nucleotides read TGTGCCAGCAGCCCCTGGGAGGGGGCGCAGGATGGCTACACCTTC. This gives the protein CASSPWEGAQDGYTF.

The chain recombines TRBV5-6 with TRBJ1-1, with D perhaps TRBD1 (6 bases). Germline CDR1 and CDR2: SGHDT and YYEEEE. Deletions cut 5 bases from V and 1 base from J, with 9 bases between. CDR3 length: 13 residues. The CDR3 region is CASSGQTNTEAFF. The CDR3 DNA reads TGTGCCAGCAGTGGACAGACGAACACTGAAGCTTTCTTT.

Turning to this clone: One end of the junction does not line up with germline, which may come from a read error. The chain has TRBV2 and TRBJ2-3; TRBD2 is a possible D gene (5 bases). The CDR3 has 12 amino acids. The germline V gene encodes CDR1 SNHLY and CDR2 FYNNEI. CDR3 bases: TGTGCTAGCACGGGGATCTCAGATACGCAGTATTTT. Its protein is CASTGISDTQYF.

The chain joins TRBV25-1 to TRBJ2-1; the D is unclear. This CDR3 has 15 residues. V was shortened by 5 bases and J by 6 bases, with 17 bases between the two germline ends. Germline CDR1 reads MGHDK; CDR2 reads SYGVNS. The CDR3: CASSLPGVLGNEQFF. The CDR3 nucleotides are TGTGCCAGCAGTCTACCCGGCGTTTTGGGCAATGAGCAGTTCTTC.

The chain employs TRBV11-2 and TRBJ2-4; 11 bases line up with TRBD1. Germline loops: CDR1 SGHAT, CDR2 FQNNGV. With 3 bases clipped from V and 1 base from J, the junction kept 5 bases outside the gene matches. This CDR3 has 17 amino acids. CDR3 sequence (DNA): TGTGCCAGCAGCTTCGGGACAGGGGGTGTCGCCAAAAACATTCAGTACTTC. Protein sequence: CASSFGTGGVAKNIQYF.

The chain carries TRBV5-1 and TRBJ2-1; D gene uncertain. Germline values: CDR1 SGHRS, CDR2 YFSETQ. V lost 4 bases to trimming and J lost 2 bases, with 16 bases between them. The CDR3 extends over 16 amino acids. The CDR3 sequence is CASSEQTPSPYNEQFF. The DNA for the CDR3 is TGCGCCAGCAGCGAACAAACCCCCAGCCCCTACAATGAGCAGTTCTTC.

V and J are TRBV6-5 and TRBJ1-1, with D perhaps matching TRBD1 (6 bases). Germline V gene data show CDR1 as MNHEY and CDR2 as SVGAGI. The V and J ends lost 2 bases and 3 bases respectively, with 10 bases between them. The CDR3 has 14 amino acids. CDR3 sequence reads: CASSYMEGDTEAFF. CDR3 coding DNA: TGTGCCAGCAGTTACATGGAGGGGGACACTGAAGCTTTCTTT.

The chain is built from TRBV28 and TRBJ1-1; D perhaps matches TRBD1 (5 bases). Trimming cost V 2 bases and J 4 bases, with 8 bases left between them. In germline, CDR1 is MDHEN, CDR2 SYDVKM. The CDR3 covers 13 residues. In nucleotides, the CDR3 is TGTGCCAGCAGTTTAAGGGGTATCACTGAAGCTTTCTTT. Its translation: CASSLRGITEAFF.

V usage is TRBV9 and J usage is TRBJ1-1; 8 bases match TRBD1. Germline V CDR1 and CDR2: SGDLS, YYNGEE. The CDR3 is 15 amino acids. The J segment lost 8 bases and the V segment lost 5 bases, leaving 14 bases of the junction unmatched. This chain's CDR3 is CASSTLGTGAKEAFF. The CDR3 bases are TGTGCCAGCAGTACATTAGGGACAGGAGCGAAGGAAGCTTTCTTT. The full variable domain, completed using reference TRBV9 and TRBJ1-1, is DSGVTQTPKHLITATGQRVTLRCSPRSGDLSVYWYQQSLDQGLQFLIQYYNGEERAKGNILERFSAQQFPDLHSELNLSSLELGDSALYFCASSTLGTGAKEAFFGQGTRLTVV.

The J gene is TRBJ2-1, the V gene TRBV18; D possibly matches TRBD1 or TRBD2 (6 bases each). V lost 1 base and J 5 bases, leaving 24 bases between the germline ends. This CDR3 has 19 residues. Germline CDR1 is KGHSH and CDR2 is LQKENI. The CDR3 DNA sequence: TGTGCCAGCTCACCACACGAGGCCGACATTCCGGGGGCCCACAATGAGCAGTTCTTC. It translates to CASSPHEADIPGAHNEQFF.